This is a list of T cell receptor beta chains from one sample in a study of lymphopenia after photon versus proton radiotherapy. The data were produced by immunoSEQ multiplex PCR, yet TCRdb's version contains in-frame clones alone and is incomplete. The profile shows more than 35,000 clones, about 85% of them singletons. The sample here was peripheral blood, taken from a patient treated with photon-based radiotherapy. These receptors came from a man between 50 and 59 years old with gastric cancer. The CDR3 runs from the conserved cysteine through the conserved F or W. A D gene is named only where the DNA matches it firmly. Clone size is shown for a subset of rows, as once, few, many or a class of expanded clone.

CDR3nt	CDR3aa	j_gene	d_gene	v_gene	abundance
TGTGCCAGCAAGAAACGCCCAGGAAATCAGCCCCAGCATTTT	CASKKRPGNQPQHF	TRBJ1-5	.	TRBV2	.
TGTGCCAGCAGCCCTGACAGGGGGGCGCCTGAAGCTTTCTTT	CASSPDRGAPEAFF	TRBJ1-1	TRBD1	TRBV5-4	.
TGCGCCAGCAGCTTGGCGCCGGGTGGGGAGACCCAGTACTTC	CASSLAPGGETQYF	TRBJ2-5	.	TRBV5-1	.
TGTGCCAGCAGCTTGGGACAGGGATTAGGCTGGCGCACAGATACGCAGTATTTT	CASSLGQGLGWRTDTQYF	TRBJ2-3	TRBD1	TRBV11-3	.
TGTGCCAGCAGCTCCGTCAGGGTTGGACTTGAAGCTTTCTTT	CASSSVRVGLEAFF	TRBJ1-1	.	TRBV7-9	.
TGTGCCACCAGCAGAGACACGGGAAGGAAGGGTGAGCAGTTCTTC	CATSRDTGRKGEQFF	TRBJ2-1	.	TRBV15	.
TGTGCCAGCAGTTCTCCCCTTGGAGATACGCAGTATTTT	CASSSPLGDTQYF	TRBJ2-3	.	TRBV6-5	once
TGTGCCAGCAGCTTAAGGGTCAGGGAGCAGTACTTC	CASSLRVREQYF	TRBJ2-7	.	TRBV7-9	.
TGTGCCTGGCGGGAGGGTTACAATGAGCAGTTCTTC	CAWREGYNEQFF	TRBJ2-1	TRBD2	TRBV7-9	.
TGTGCCAGCAGCGCCCGAGGGACAGGGAAATGGGAAAAACTGTTTTTT	CASSARGTGKWEKLFF	TRBJ1-4	TRBD1	TRBV5-6	.
TGTGCTAGTGGTTTGGTCCCTAGCGGGAGGCACAATGAGCAGTTCTTC	CASGLVPSGRHNEQFF	TRBJ2-1	TRBD2	TRBV12-5	.
TGTGCCAGCAGCCCCCGGACAGGGAATAGGTATGAGCAGTTCTTC	CASSPRTGNRYEQFF	TRBJ2-1	TRBD1	TRBV5-4	.
TGTGCCAGCAGCTTAGGAGCCTACGAGCAGTACTTC	CASSLGAYEQYF	TRBJ2-7	.	TRBV7-8	.
TGTGCCAGCAGTCCGGGACAGGTGAACACTGAAGCTTTCTTT	CASSPGQVNTEAFF	TRBJ1-1	TRBD1	TRBV7-3	.
TGCGCCAGCAGCTCGACAGGGACTGGAAACACCATATATTTT	CASSSTGTGNTIYF	TRBJ1-3	TRBD1	TRBV5-1	.
TGCGCCAGCAGCTTGGTGGGGTTTGGGGATGAAGCTTTCTTT	CASSLVGFGDEAFF	TRBJ1-1	.	TRBV5-1	.
TGCGCCAGCAGCTTAACTCGGGGTAGACTAGCGGGAGCTGGGGCCAACGTCCTGACTTTC	CASSLTRGRLAGAGANVLTF	TRBJ2-6	TRBD2	TRBV5-1	few
TGTGCCAGCAGCCAAGAAGGGACTAGCCTGAACTACAATGAGCAGTTCTTC	CASSQEGTSLNYNEQFF	TRBJ2-1	TRBD2	TRBV4-2	.
TGTGCCTGGAGTGTAAGCTTGGGGTCTACCTATGGCTACACCTTC	CAWSVSLGSTYGYTF	TRBJ1-2	.	TRBV30	once
TGCGCCAGCAGTGAGTCACGACGCGGACAGGGAGATCAGCCCCAGCATTTT	CASSESRRGQGDQPQHF	TRBJ1-5	TRBD1	TRBV10-2	.
TGTGCCATCAGTGGATTCGACGGTGCGGGAGTCGAGACCCAGTACTTC	CAISGFDGAGVETQYF	TRBJ2-5	TRBD2	TRBV10-3	.
TGTGCCAGCAGCCCGATGAGGGCGCTCTCCTACGAGCAGTACTTC	CASSPMRALSYEQYF	TRBJ2-7	.	TRBV7-9	.